What follows are 28 T cell receptor beta chains derived from one specimen sequenced in a study of blood T cell repertoires in COVID-19. Measured with immunoSEQ multiplex PCR; TCRdb has only the in-frame clones, and not every one. The repertoire has a few hundred thousand clones, 92% of them found once; the top ten carry about 18%. Source material: PBMCs or T cells enriched from blood (not recorded which). These receptors all stem from a woman in her twenties or thirties who had recovered from COVID-19.

This chain joins TRBV9 and TRBJ2-2; D gene unclear. V was clipped by 0 bases and J by 5 bases, with 8 bases between them. Germline loops: CDR1 SGDLS, CDR2 YYNGEE. CDR3 length equals 14 residues. The CDR3 loop is CASSVGLGTGELFF. CDR3 in DNA: TGTGCCAGCAGCGTAGGGCTAGGAACCGGGGAGCTGTTTTTT.

The chain joins TRBV28 to TRBJ1-3; possible D gene TRBD1, 6 bases. The V gene lost 6 bases and the J gene lost 0 bases, with 9 bases spanning the gap. This CDR3 spans 14 amino acids. Per germline, CDR1 MDHEN and CDR2 SYDVKM. This CDR3 reads CASSDRPSGNTIYF. In DNA, the CDR3 is TGTGCCAGCAGCGACAGGCCCTCTGGAAACACCATATATTTT.

V usage is TRBV7-3 and J usage is TRBJ2-2; 9 bases are shared with TRBD2. This CDR3 comprises 17 residues. CDR1 and CDR2 from the germline V gene are SGHTA and FQGTGA. With 2 bases clipped from V and 4 bases from J, the junction kept 8 bases outside the gene matches. CDR3 sequence reads: CASSLGPSGASTGELFF. CDR3 in DNA: TGTGCCAGCAGCTTAGGTCCTAGCGGGGCGAGCACCGGGGAGCTGTTTTTT.

The V and J genes are TRBV12-3 or TRBV12-4 and TRBJ1-1; unclear D gene. The CDR3 is 13 residues long. V dropped 5 bases and J dropped 3 bases, with 10 bases sitting between them. In DNA, the CDR3 is TGTGCCAGCAGTACCACAACGCACACTGAAGCTTTCTTT. Amino acids: CASSTTTHTEAFF.

V usage is TRBV19 and J usage is TRBJ2-5; 7 positions agree with TRBD1. Germline loops: CDR1 LNHDA, CDR2 SQIVND (reference sequence). V was pared by 6 bases and J by 2 bases, with 9 bases of the junction left unmatched. The CDR3 is 15 residues long. CDR3 protein: CASRNFGTVQETQYF. For the CDR3, the DNA is TGTGCCAGTAGAAATTTTGGGACAGTGCAAGAGACCCAGTACTTC.

The chain combines TRBV25-1 with TRBJ2-2; maybe TRBD1 (7 bases). The CDR3 length is 16 residues. Between the trimmed V and J ends, which lost 0 bases and 4 bases, there was a span of 12 bases. Germline-derived CDR1 and CDR2 are MGHDK and SYGVNS. In nucleotides, the CDR3 is TGTGCCAGCAGTGAATATTTCCAGGGGGGCACCGGGGAGCTGTTTTTT. Translated, it gives CASSEYFQGGTGELFF. The full variable domain, its missing parts supplied by reference TRBV25-1 and TRBJ2-2, is EADIYQTPRYLVIGTGKKITLECSQTMGHDKMYWYQQDPGMELHLIHYSYGVNSTEKGDLSSESTVSRIRTEHFPLTLESARPSHTSQYLCASSEYFQGGTGELFFGEGSRLTVL.

This rearrangement joins TRBV5-1 to TRBJ2-3, with TRBD2 matching over 13 bases. Germline V gene sequence: CDR1 SGHRS, CDR2 YFSETQ. The CDR3 is made up of 16 amino acids. J lost 2 bases, V lost 5 bases, and 5 bases had no gene match. CDR3 sequence reads: CASRQGTSGITDTQYF. CDR3 nucleotides: TGCGCCAGCAGACAAGGGACTAGCGGGATCACAGATACGCAGTATTTT. The full variable domain, with the rest looked up from reference TRBV5-1 and TRBJ2-3, is KAGVTQTPRYLIKTRGQQVTLSCSPISGHRSVSWYQQTPGQGLQFLFEYFSETQRNKGNFPGRFSGRQFSNSRSEMNVSTLELGDSALYLCASRQGTSGITDTQYFGPGTRLTVL.

This clone occurred once. The chain couples TRBV19 to TRBJ2-5; 11 bases match TRBD1. CDR1 is LNHDA and CDR2 is SQIVND in the germline V gene (reference sequence). This CDR3 is built from 13 residues. The trim removed 8 bases at V and 4 bases at J, leaving 3 bases unmatched. CDR3 in amino acids: CASADRGRETQYF. The CDR3 nucleotides are TGTGCCAGTGCGGACAGGGGGCGAGAGACCCAGTACTTC.

This rearrangement joins TRBV7-2 to TRBJ2-6; D ambiguous. The germline V gene encodes CDR1 SGHTA and CDR2 FQGNSA. This CDR3 comprises 13 residues. The V end was cut by 5 bases, the J end by 4 bases, with 6 bases between. The CDR3 is CASSLGGANVLTF. The CDR3 DNA reads TGTGCCAGCAGCCTCGGGGGGGCCAACGTCCTGACTTTC.

This chain joins TRBV28 and TRBJ2-1, with 10 bases aligning to TRBD1. The V segment lost 5 bases and the J segment 9 bases; nucleotides outside the gene matches: 13. Germline loops: CDR1 MDHEN, CDR2 SYDVKM. There are 16 residues in the CDR3. The CDR3 sequence is CASSTWDRGRRSEQFF. Here the CDR3 DNA reads TGTGCCAGCAGTACCTGGGACAGGGGAAGGCGTTCTGAGCAGTTCTTC.

The chain is built from TRBV28 and TRBJ2-1; TRBD1 matches at 7 bases. This CDR3 has 17 residues. V was pared by 3 bases and J by 8 bases, with 16 bases of the junction left unmatched. Germline assignment: CDR1 MDHEN and CDR2 SYDVKM. The CDR3 loop is CASSFLGWDSKTYEQFF. Written as DNA, the CDR3 is TGTGCCAGCAGTTTCCTTGGTTGGGACAGTAAAACCTATGAGCAGTTCTTC.

The genes are TRBV4-1 and TRBJ1-1; D may be TRBD1 (5 bases). With 4 bases removed from V and 3 bases from J, the gap between germline ends came to 21 bases. The germline V gene has CDR1 MGHRA and CDR2 YSYEKL. This CDR3 has 17 amino acids. CDR3 bases: TGCGCCAGCAGCCCCGGGACTGCGGGGGGGAGGCACACTGAAGCTTTCTTT. Translating gives CASSPGTAGGRHTEAFF.

The rearrangement joins TRBV2 to TRBJ1-6; D is unresolved. V was cut by 1 base and J by 4 bases, with 11 bases left in between. Germline CDR1 and CDR2: SNHLY and FYNNEI. This CDR3 region has 16 residues. CDR3 coding DNA: TGTGCCAGCAGTGAAGAGGGAGGGCGTTATAATTCACCCCTCCACTTT. This codes for CASSEEGGRYNSPLHF.

This chain links TRBV29-1 with TRBJ2-1; 8 bases line up with TRBD1. The CDR3 is made up of 14 amino acids. The trim removed 8 bases at V and 6 bases at J, leaving 12 bases unmatched. CDR1 and CDR2 (germline): SQVTM, ANQGSEA. The CDR3 spells CSSYKDRVSNEQFF. DNA for the CDR3: TGCAGCTCCTATAAGGACAGGGTGTCCAATGAGCAGTTCTTC.

The gene calls are TRBV7-2 and TRBJ2-7, with 7 bases aligning to TRBD1. CDR1 and CDR2 (germline): SGHTA, FQGNSA. The V gene end was trimmed by 2 bases and the J gene end by 6 bases; junction bases not matched to a gene: 4. The CDR3 length is 13 residues. In DNA form, the CDR3 reads TGTGCCAGCAGCTTATGGGACAGTCGCGAGCAGTACTTC. It is translated as CASSLWDSREQYF.

V is TRBV2 and J is TRBJ2-4; TRBD1 matches at 7 bases. The CDR3 has 16 amino acids. The J segment lost 0 bases and the V segment lost 7 bases, leaving 9 bases of the junction unmatched. Looked up from germline, CDR1 is SNHLY and CDR2 is FYNNEI. For the CDR3, the DNA is TGTGCCAGCACCGTGGGACAGCTCTTAGCCAAAAACATTCAGTACTTC. This codes for CASTVGQLLAKNIQYF.

The V gene is TRBV7-2, the J gene TRBJ2-5; 13 nucleotides line up with TRBD2. Unmatched junction bases numbered 18, after V lost 5 bases and J lost 6 bases. From germline, CDR1 is SGHTA and CDR2 FQGNSA. The CDR3 consists of 19 residues. CDR3 DNA sequence: TGTGCCAGCAGCACGCAGACGGGACTAGCGGGGAACGATTTTAAGACCCAGTACTTC. Residues: CASSTQTGLAGNDFKTQYF.

The CDR3 nucleotides read TGTGCCAGCAGCCCCGAGGAGGGGCTGGGCAATCAGCCCCAGCATTTT. Its translation is CASSPEEGLGNQPQHF. The chain joins TRBV7-2 to TRBJ1-5; the D gene is possibly TRBD1 (5 bases). V lost 5 bases, J lost 2 bases, and 16 bases lay in between. The CDR3 is 16 residues long. Germline CDR1 reads SGHTA; CDR2 reads FQGNSA.

The chain recombines TRBV28 with TRBJ1-1, with D unclear. In germline, CDR1 is MDHEN, CDR2 SYDVKM. The length of the CDR3 is 13 residues. Trimming removed 4 bases from V and 1 base from J, with 7 bases in between. The CDR3 region has the DNA TGTGCCAGCAGTTCCCTGAGGAACACTGAAGCTTTCTTT. It yields the protein CASSSLRNTEAFF.

The chain has TRBV7-9 and TRBJ2-7; tentatively, D is TRBD2 (7 bases). Germline CDR1 reads SEHNR; CDR2 reads FQNEAQ (reference sequence). V lost 7 bases to trimming and J lost 4 bases, with 20 bases between them. The CDR3 has 15 residues. CDR3 nucleotide sequence: TGTGCCAGCACCCCTTGGCTAGCGGACAGATACGAGCAGTACTTC. Its protein product is CASTPWLADRYEQYF.

J is TRBJ2-3 and V is TRBV7-2; 7 nucleotides line up with TRBD1. CDR3 length: 16 residues. V dropped 2 bases and J dropped 4; count of bases not matched to a gene: 9. From germline, CDR1 is SGHTA and CDR2 FQGNSA. The CDR3 coding sequence is TGTGCCAGCAGCTTAAATTGGCAGGGGGTTGCAGATACGCAGTATTTT. It is translated as CASSLNWQGVADTQYF.

The CDR3 loop reads CASYIAGGGNEQFF. DNA of the CDR3: TGTGCCAGCTATATAGCGGGAGGGGGTAATGAGCAGTTCTTC. The genes are TRBV28 and TRBJ2-1, with 11 bases identical to TRBD2. J lost 7 bases, V lost 8 bases, and 7 bases had no gene match. The germline CDR1 and CDR2 sequences are MDHEN and SYDVKM. The CDR3 covers 14 residues.

This clone was seen once. The J gene is TRBJ2-5, the V gene TRBV7-8; TRBD2 aligns across 9 bases. Germline V gives CDR1 SGHVS, CDR2 FQNEAQ. The V and J ends lost 0 bases and 4 bases, in that order; junction bases with no gene match: 3. This CDR3 has 15 amino acids. The CDR3 nucleotides read TGTGCCAGCAGCTTAGCAGCGGGGGGATCAGAGACCCAGTACTTC. The encoded protein is CASSLAAGGSETQYF.

The chain couples TRBV3-1 (or the pseudogene TRBV3-2) to TRBJ2-7; a weak D match, TRBD2 (6 bases). V gave up 1 base and J gave up 3 bases, with 16 bases separating them. The CDR3 is made up of 16 amino acids. The germline gives CDR1 LGHDT, CDR2 YNNKEL (reference sequence). This CDR3 reads CASSQGWGGPFYEQYF. In DNA form, the CDR3 reads TGTGCCAGCAGCCAAGGTTGGGGAGGACCATTCTACGAGCAGTACTTC.

In nucleotides, the CDR3 is TGCGCCAGCAGCTCAAGATTTCCTAGCGGGAGCAGCTCCTACAATGAGCAGTTCTTC. Encoded protein: CASSSRFPSGSSSYNEQFF. V usage is TRBV4-1 and J usage is TRBJ2-1, with 10 nucleotides matching TRBD2. Looked up from germline, CDR1 is MGHRA and CDR2 is YSYEKL. The CDR3 is 19 amino acids. Unmatched junction bases numbered 13, after V lost 5 bases and J lost 0 bases.

V is TRBV2 and J is TRBJ2-3; D is unclear. The V gene's germline CDR1 is SNHLY and CDR2 FYNNEI. This CDR3 is 13 amino acids long. The V end lost 6 bases, the J end lost 2 bases, and 9 bases lay between the germline ends. CDR3 in amino acids: CASRGADTDTQYF. The CDR3 nucleotides read TGTGCCAGCAGGGGTGCGGACACAGATACGCAGTATTTT.

V usage is TRBV12-3 or TRBV12-4 and J usage is TRBJ2-3, with 7 bases identical to TRBD2. Germline trimming cut 6 bases from V and 2 bases from J; bases unmatched to any gene: 2. The CDR3 length is 13 residues. This CDR3 reads CASRGTNTDTQYF. Written as DNA, the CDR3 is TGTGCCAGCAGGGGGACTAACACAGATACGCAGTATTTT.

Remarks on this clone: In the same sample, other DNA sequences code for this CDR3. The chain links TRBV9 to TRBJ1-1; TRBD1 agrees at 7 bases. After removal of 3 bases from V and 3 bases from J, the junction contained 2 bases not matched to a gene. This CDR3 is 13 amino acids long. The germline V gene has CDR1 SGDLS and CDR2 YYNGEE. CDR3 amino acids: CASSGTGDTEAFF. In DNA, the CDR3 is TGTGCCAGCAGCGGTACAGGGGACACTGAAGCTTTCTTT.